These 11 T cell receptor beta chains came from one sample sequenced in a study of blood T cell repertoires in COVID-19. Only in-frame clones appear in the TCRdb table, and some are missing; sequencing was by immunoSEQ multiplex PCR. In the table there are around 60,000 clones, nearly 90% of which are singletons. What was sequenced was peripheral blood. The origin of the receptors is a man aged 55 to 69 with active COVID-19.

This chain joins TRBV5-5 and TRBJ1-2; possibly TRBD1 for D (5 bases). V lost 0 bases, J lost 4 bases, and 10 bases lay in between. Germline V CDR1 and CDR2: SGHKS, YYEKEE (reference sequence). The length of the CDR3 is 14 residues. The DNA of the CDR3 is TGTGCCAGCAGCTTGGACAGGATGTTCTATGGCTACACCTTC. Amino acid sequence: CASSLDRMFYGYTF.

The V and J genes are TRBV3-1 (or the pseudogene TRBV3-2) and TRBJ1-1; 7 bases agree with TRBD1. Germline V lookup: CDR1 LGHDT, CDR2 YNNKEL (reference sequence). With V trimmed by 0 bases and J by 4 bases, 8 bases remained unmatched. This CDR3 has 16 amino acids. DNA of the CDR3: TGTGCCAGCAGCCAAGAAAGGAGACAGGGCGGCACTGAAGCTTTCTTT. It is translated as CASSQERRQGGTEAFF.

The DNA for the CDR3 is TGCGCCAGCAGCCAAGACCGGCAGGGGGGTTTTAGGGAGACCCAGTACTTC. It translates to CASSQDRQGGFRETQYF. The J gene is TRBJ2-5, the V gene TRBV4-3, with D possibly being TRBD1 (7 bases). This CDR3 has 17 residues. CDR1 and CDR2 from the germline V gene are LGHNA and YSLEER. The V and J ends lost 0 bases and 5 bases respectively, with 19 bases between them.

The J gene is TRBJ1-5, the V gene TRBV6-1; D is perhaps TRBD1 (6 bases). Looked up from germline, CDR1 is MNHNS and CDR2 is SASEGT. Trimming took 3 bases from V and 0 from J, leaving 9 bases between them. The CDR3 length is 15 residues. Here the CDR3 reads CASSDWGLSNQPQHF. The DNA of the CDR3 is TGTGCCAGCAGTGATTGGGGGCTTAGCAATCAGCCCCAGCATTTT.

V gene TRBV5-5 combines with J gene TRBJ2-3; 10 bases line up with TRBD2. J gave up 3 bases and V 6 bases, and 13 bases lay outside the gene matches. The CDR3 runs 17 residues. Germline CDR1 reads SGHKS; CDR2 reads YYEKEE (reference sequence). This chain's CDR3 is CASNLRQGLAVTDTQYF. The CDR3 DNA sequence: TGTGCCAGCAACCTAAGACAAGGACTAGCGGTAACAGATACGCAGTATTTT.

The CDR3 is CAISEKGAVGNTGELFF. CDR3 DNA: TGTGCCATCAGTGAAAAGGGGGCAGTGGGGAACACCGGGGAGCTGTTTTTT. V is TRBV10-3 and J is TRBJ2-2; 7 bases line up with TRBD1. Trimming took 3 bases from V and 1 from J; bases not matched to a gene: 8. Germline CDR1 is ENHRY and CDR2 is SYGVKD. The CDR3 runs 17 residues.

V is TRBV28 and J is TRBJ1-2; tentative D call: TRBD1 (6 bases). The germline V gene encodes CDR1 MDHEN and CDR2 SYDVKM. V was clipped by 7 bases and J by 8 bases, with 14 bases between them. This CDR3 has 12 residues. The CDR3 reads CASNLGGKGYTF. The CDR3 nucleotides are TGTGCCAGCAATCTAGGGGGTAAGGGCTACACCTTC.

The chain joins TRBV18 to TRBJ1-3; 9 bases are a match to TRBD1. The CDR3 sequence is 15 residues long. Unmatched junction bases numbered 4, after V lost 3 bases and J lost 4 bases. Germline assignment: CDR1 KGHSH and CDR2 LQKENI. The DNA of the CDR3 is TGTGCCAGCTCACCGCGGACAGGGGAAGGAAACACCATATATTTT. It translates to CASSPRTGEGNTIYF.

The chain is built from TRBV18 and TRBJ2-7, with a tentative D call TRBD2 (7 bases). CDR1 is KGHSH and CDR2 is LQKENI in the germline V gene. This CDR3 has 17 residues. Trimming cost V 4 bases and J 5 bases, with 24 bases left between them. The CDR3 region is CASSRTAWGGRGHEQYF. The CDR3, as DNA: TGTGCCAGCTCACGCACAGCCTGGGGGGGCCGCGGGCACGAGCAGTACTTC.

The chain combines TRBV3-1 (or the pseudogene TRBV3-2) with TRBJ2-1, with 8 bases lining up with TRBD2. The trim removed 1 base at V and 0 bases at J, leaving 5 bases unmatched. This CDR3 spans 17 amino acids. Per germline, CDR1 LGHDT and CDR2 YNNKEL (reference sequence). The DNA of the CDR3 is TGTGCCAGCAGCCAAGGACTAGCGCGGAGCTCCTACAATGAGCAGTTCTTC. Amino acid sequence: CASSQGLARSSYNEQFF.

Written as DNA, the CDR3 is TGTGCCAGCGGGAGGGACAGGGCGGCGGCTGAAGCTTTCTTT. Translated: CASGRDRAAAEAFF. This chain joins TRBV28 and TRBJ1-1, with 9 nucleotides matching TRBD1. Germline lookup yields CDR1 MDHEN and CDR2 SYDVKM. V lost 8 bases to trimming and J lost 6 bases; unmatched junction nucleotides: 10. The CDR3 is 14 amino acids.